These 22 T cell receptor beta chains share one sample of origin, sequenced in a study of blood T cell repertoires in COVID-19 (dated by TCRdb to about 2020). The method was the immunoSEQ multiplex PCR assay. In its TCRdb copy, this immuneACCESS table keeps in-frame sequences only and misses some clones. Where compared with another copy, unresolved V genes explain less than half of these, and the others have no known cause. The sample yields more than 200,000 clones; approximately 86% were counted once. Of the sample, approximately 2% is held by the ten largest clones. The sequenced sample was peripheral blood. The receptors derive from a man in his thirties or forties with active or convalescent COVID-19.

This chain uses TRBV18 with TRBJ1-1, with D possibly TRBD1 on 6 matching bases. The CDR3 has 15 amino acids. The germline CDR1 and CDR2 sequences are KGHSH and LQKENI. V was trimmed by 4 bases and J by 4 bases, leaving 16 bases between them. The CDR3 reads CASSQGQGRITEAFF. The CDR3 region has the DNA TGTGCCAGCTCACAAGGGCAGGGGCGGATCACTGAAGCTTTCTTT.

V is TRBV19 and J is TRBJ1-5, with 11 nucleotides matching TRBD1. There are 16 residues in the CDR3. Losses at the gene ends were 6 bases for V and 6 bases for J; bases not matched to a gene: 10. Germline V gene lookup returns CDR1 LNHDA and CDR2 SQIVND (reference sequence). The CDR3 bases are TGTGCCAGTAGGGACAGGGGGCTAGAAGGGGGTCAGCCCCAGCATTTT. It specifies CASRDRGLEGGQPQHF.

This rearrangement joins TRBV19 to TRBJ1-2; D possibly corresponds to TRBD1 (6 bases). CDR1 and CDR2 (germline): LNHDA, SQIVND (reference sequence). V was clipped by 9 bases and J by 4 bases, with 15 bases between them. CDR3 length equals 13 residues. This CDR3 is CASRGDTFYGYTF. The CDR3 DNA reads as TGTGCCAGCAGAGGGGACACGTTCTATGGCTACACCTTC.

This chain connects TRBV5-1 to TRBJ2-1; 13 bases are a match to TRBD2. There are 17 residues in the CDR3. Germline V CDR1 and CDR2: SGHRS, YFSETQ. The trim removed 4 bases at V and 4 bases at J, leaving 8 bases unmatched. The CDR3 DNA reads as TGCGCCAGCAGCGCAGGGACTAGCGGGACCATGTACAATGAGCAGTTCTTC. This sequence encodes CASSAGTSGTMYNEQFF.

This chain links TRBV6-1 with TRBJ1-5; TRBD1 might be the D (6 bases). Per germline, CDR1 MNHNS and CDR2 SASEGT. The CDR3 contains 16 residues. V was clipped by 4 bases and J by 7 bases, with 20 bases between them. The chain's CDR3 is CASSGTDQGIRQPQHF. CDR3 coding DNA: TGTGCCAGCAGTGGGACAGATCAGGGTATTAGGCAGCCCCAGCATTTT.

V gene TRBV21-1 combines with J gene TRBJ2-2; TRBD1, the D gene given by the table, was not confirmed from the DNA. TRBV21-1 constitutes a pseudogene. CDR3 size: 16 residues. Written as DNA, the CDR3 is TGTGCCAGCAGCAAAAGAGACAAAGCGAACACCGGGGAGCTGTTTTTT. Protein product: CASSKRDKANTGELFF.

CDR3 DNA: TGTGCCAGCAGTTGGACTAGCGGGGCCTACGAGCAGTACTTC. Protein sequence: CASSWTSGAYEQYF. This chain uses TRBV28 with TRBJ2-7; 12 positions agree with TRBD2. After removal of 4 bases from V and 2 bases from J, the junction contained 0 bases not matched to a gene. The CDR3 totals 14 residues. The germline CDR1 and CDR2 sequences are MDHEN and SYDVKM.

The J gene is TRBJ2-2, the V gene TRBV30; D is perhaps TRBD2 (6 bases). The CDR3 extends over 17 amino acids. The germline V gene has CDR1 GTSNPN and CDR2 SVGIG (reference sequence). With 1 base removed from V and 0 bases from J, the gap between germline ends came to 15 bases. The CDR3 nucleotides read TGTGCCTGGAGTGGGGGGGTCGTTCGGCCGAACACCGGGGAGCTGTTTTTT. Amino acid sequence: CAWSGGVVRPNTGELFF. Full variable domain (rest looked up from reference TRBV30 and TRBJ2-2): SQTIHQWPATLVQPVGSPLSLECTVEGTSNPNLYWYRQAAGRGLQLLFYSVGIGQISSEVPQNLSASRPQDRQFILSSKKLLLSDSGFYLCAWSGGVVRPNTGELFFGEGSRLTVL.

The V call is TRBV9, the J call TRBJ2-1; 9 positions match TRBD2. The germline V gene has CDR1 SGDLS and CDR2 YYNGEE. The ends lost 4 bases at V and 5 bases at J; junction bases unmatched: 10. The CDR3 sequence is 16 residues long. CDR3 protein: CASSPLRGGLDNEQFF. The CDR3 DNA follows: TGTGCCAGCAGCCCCCTGCGGGGGGGCCTCGACAATGAGCAGTTCTTC.

The rearrangement joins TRBV2 to TRBJ1-1; D not certain. The CDR3 is made up of 12 amino acids. Trimming shortened V by 5 bases and J by 2 bases, and 6 bases separated the two germline ends. CDR1 and CDR2 from the germline V gene are SNHLY and FYNNEI. The CDR3 sequence: CASSYSNTEAFF. The CDR3 DNA sequence: TGTGCCAGCAGTTATAGTAACACTGAAGCTTTCTTT.

This clone showed up just a few times. The rearrangement joins TRBV9 to TRBJ2-6, with D perhaps TRBD1 (6 bases). The germline V gene has CDR1 SGDLS and CDR2 YYNGEE. The CDR3 has 18 amino acids. V was clipped by 0 bases and J by 1 base, with 14 bases between them. The DNA of the CDR3 is TGTGCCAGCAGCGTAGGTTCAGGGGTGGGGTCTGGGGCCAACGTCCTGACTTTC. It yields the protein CASSVGSGVGSGANVLTF.

CDR3 DNA sequence: TGCGCCAGCAGCCAAGGGATAGTAGCGGGGGGGCTAGACGAGCAGTACTTC. It specifies CASSQGIVAGGLDEQYF. The chain recombines TRBV4-1 with TRBJ2-7; 11 bases map to TRBD2. The CDR3 consists of 17 residues. Germline trimming cut 1 base from V and 5 bases from J; bases unmatched to any gene: 10. Germline loops: CDR1 MGHRA, CDR2 YSYEKL.

This CDR3 reads CASGYRPSDGYTF. The CDR3 nucleotides read TGTGCCAGCGGGTACAGGCCGTCGGATGGCTACACCTTC. The rearrangement uses TRBV13 and TRBJ1-2, with D maybe TRBD1 (5 bases). This CDR3 comprises 13 residues. V shed 8 bases and J shed 6 bases, with 16 bases lying between them. Germline V CDR1 and CDR2: PRHDT, FYEKMQ (reference sequence).

The rearrangement links TRBV14 to TRBJ2-7, with 8 bases that match TRBD1. Trimming cost V 5 bases and J 6 bases; bases outside gene matches: 3. CDR3 length: 12 amino acids. CDR1 SGHDN and CDR2 FVKESK come from the germline V gene. The CDR3 loop reads CASSNDRGEQYF. In DNA form, the CDR3 reads TGTGCCAGCAGCAATGACAGGGGCGAGCAGTACTTC.

The V and J genes are TRBV19 and TRBJ2-4; D is ambiguous. V shed 0 bases and J shed 2 bases, with 8 bases lying between them. This CDR3 has 15 amino acids. Germline CDR1 LNHDA, CDR2 SQIVND (reference sequence). CDR3 amino acids: CASSIDHTTKNIQYF. The DNA of the CDR3 is TGTGCCAGTAGTATAGATCATACAACCAAAAACATTCAGTACTTC.

A note on this clone: In the same sample, other DNA sequences code for this CDR3. The gene calls are TRBV12-3 or TRBV12-4 and TRBJ1-1; D not resolved. The CDR3 has 13 amino acids. Trimming removed 3 bases from V and 1 base from J, with 6 bases in between. The CDR3 is CASSFNRNTEAFF. The CDR3 region has the DNA TGTGCCAGCAGTTTTAACAGGAACACTGAAGCTTTCTTT.

This chain uses TRBV3-1 (or the pseudogene TRBV3-2) with TRBJ1-1; maybe TRBD1 (5 bases). CDR3 length: 15 residues. The germline gives CDR1 LGHDT, CDR2 YNNKEL (reference sequence). Trimming left V 4 bases short and J 4 bases short, with 16 bases between. Here the CDR3 reads CASSPSTGLGTEAFF. DNA for the CDR3: TGTGCCAGCAGCCCCTCAACAGGATTGGGCACTGAAGCTTTCTTT.

The chain links TRBV5-1 to TRBJ2-2; D unclear. The CDR3 is 16 amino acids. V lost 4 bases, J lost 6 bases, and 19 bases lay in between. In germline, CDR1 is SGHRS, CDR2 YFSETQ. Here the CDR3 reads CASSNSGSISPGELFF. CDR3 nucleotides: TGCGCCAGCAGCAACTCGGGTAGTATTTCGCCCGGGGAGCTGTTTTTT. Supplemented by reference TRBV5-1 and TRBJ2-2, the full variable domain reads KAGVTQTPRYLIKTRGQQVTLSCSPISGHRSVSWYQQTPGQGLQFLFEYFSETQRNKGNFPGRFSGRQFSNSRSEMNVSTLELGDSALYLCASSNSGSISPGELFFGEGSRLTVL.

Points on this clone: The sample has other DNA sequences that encode this CDR3 too. The CDR3 nucleotides are TGTGCCAGCAGCCCACAGGGATCCGGGGAGCTGTTTTTT. Amino acids: CASSPQGSGELFF. V and J are TRBV12-3 or TRBV12-4 and TRBJ2-2; D possibly corresponds to TRBD1 (6 bases). With 6 bases removed from V and 6 bases from J, the gap between germline ends came to 11 bases. The CDR3 is 13 residues long.

This chain links TRBV4-1 with TRBJ2-1, with 8 bases lining up with TRBD1. Trimming cost V 4 bases and J 8 bases; bases outside gene matches: 7. Germline CDR1 reads MGHRA; CDR2 reads YSYEKL. The CDR3 consists of 14 residues. The CDR3 sequence is CASSPGQGSDEQFF. Here the CDR3 DNA reads TGCGCCAGCAGCCCCGGACAGGGTAGTGATGAGCAGTTCTTC.

The chain is built from TRBV13 and TRBJ1-1, with 10 bases identical to TRBD1. The junction had 7 bases not matched to a gene; V was cut back by 1 base and J by 2 bases. Germline lookup yields CDR1 PRHDT and CDR2 FYEKMQ (reference sequence). CDR3 length: 17 residues. CDR3 sequence: CASSLDRDRGTNTEAFF. The CDR3 DNA is TGTGCCAGCAGCTTAGACCGGGACAGGGGAACCAACACTGAAGCTTTCTTT.

This chain links TRBV7-2 with TRBJ2-5; 8 bases agree with TRBD1. V lost 0 bases, J lost 5 bases, and 17 bases stayed unmatched. CDR1 and CDR2 from the germline V gene are SGHTA and FQGNSA. This CDR3 has 19 residues. CDR3 sequence: CASSLASMAGGRRSETQYF. The CDR3, as DNA: TGTGCCAGCAGCTTAGCGTCCATGGCAGGGGGCAGGAGGAGCGAGACCCAGTACTTC.